This entry describes one TCR beta chain. Its target is unknown. TCRdb re-analysed the reads in MiXCR, keeping a single row per CDR3 protein. The data hold some 300,000 distinct CDR3 sequences, with roughly 13% observed a single time. These data originate in a study of T cell repertoires in cytomegalovirus infection. Study in general: Matching HLA type and CMV infection were both indicated by public TCR beta signatures.

Findings and caveats of the study: Totalled public TCR beta family frequency picked out people who carried CMV plus the relevant HLA. HLA-C-restricted CMV-specific TCR beta clonotypes prevailed in the ex vivo response.

The receptor's source is a human donor in good health (CMV status not recorded). Some clones in this sample may be carry-over from other donors' samples. Sequencing input: PBMCs.

The CDR3 DNA is TGCAGTGCGGCAGGGACATCCTCTAACTATGGCTACACCTTC. Translation: CSAAGTSSNYGYTF. J is TRBJ1-2 and V is TRBV20-1, with D possibly being TRBD1 (6 bases). CDR3 length: 14 amino acids. The V end was cut by 6 bases, the J end by 0 bases, with 14 bases between. Germline V gives CDR1 DFQATT, CDR2 SNEGSKA (reference sequence).